The 21 T cell receptor beta chains below all came from one sample that was sequenced in a study of cytomegalovirus exposure and HLA in healthy donors. Primers for the PCR totalled 60 Vbeta and 13 Jbeta. The method was immunoSEQ multiplex PCR; TCRdb's version includes in-frame clones alone and lacks a portion of them. The repertoire holds under 200,000 clones, 84% seen once, with about 6% in the top ten. Sequencing used PBMCs. These receptors were collected from a man over 45 in good health and CMV-seropositive.

The chain joins TRBV2 to TRBJ1-2, with TRBD1 identical over 8 bases. The CDR3 loop spans 14 amino acids. The V segment lost 6 bases and the J segment 5 bases; nucleotides outside the gene matches: 8. Germline loops: CDR1 SNHLY, CDR2 FYNNEI. CDR3 region: CASRRGQAEYGYTF. The CDR3 nucleotides read TGTGCCAGCAGGAGGGGACAGGCGGAGTATGGCTACACCTTC.

This chain uses TRBV4-1 with TRBJ1-5; 7 bases are shared with TRBD1. Unmatched junction bases numbered 6, after V lost 0 bases and J lost 7 bases. The germline CDR1 and CDR2 sequences are MGHRA and YSYEKL. The CDR3 has 15 amino acids. CDR3 coding DNA: TGCGCCAGCAGCCAAGATACAGGGGAATACCAGCCCCAGCATTTT. It is translated as CASSQDTGEYQPQHF.

This clone was detected many times. The chain combines TRBV27 with TRBJ1-6; D call uncertain. This CDR3 is built from 16 residues. Germline assignment: CDR1 MNHEY and CDR2 SMNVEV (reference sequence). The V gene lost 2 bases and the J gene lost 6 bases, with 14 bases spanning the gap. This CDR3 reads CASSLPGSRSNSPLHF. In DNA, the CDR3 is TGTGCCAGCAGTTTACCGGGGTCCAGGTCTAATTCACCCCTCCACTTT.

The chain uses TRBV4-1 and TRBJ2-1; tentatively, D is TRBD1 (5 bases). The CDR3 loop spans 13 amino acids. CDR1 is MGHRA, CDR2 YSYEKL, per germline. With 4 bases removed from V and 4 bases from J, the gap between germline ends came to 8 bases. The CDR3 region has the DNA TGCGCCAGCAGCCCGACAGTTTACAATGAGCAGTTCTTC. Encoded protein: CASSPTVYNEQFF.

J is TRBJ2-5 and V is TRBV5-1; 10 bases fit TRBD2. Trimming removed 1 base from V and 2 bases from J; junction bases left unmatched: 5. This CDR3 spans 16 amino acids. In germline, CDR1 is SGHRS, CDR2 YFSETQ. The CDR3 DNA sequence: TGCGCCAGCAGCTTGCTGGGTAGCGGGGGGCAAGAGACCCAGTACTTC. It yields the protein CASSLLGSGGQETQYF.

This clone was seen only once. This chain links TRBV29-1 with TRBJ2-5; 8 bases match TRBD2. V trimming: 7 bases; J trimming: 0 bases; junction bases outside the gene matches: 4. Germline lookup yields CDR1 SQVTM and CDR2 ANQGSEA. CDR3 length equals 13 residues. The CDR3 DNA is TGCAGCGCCGATAGCGGGAACCAAGAGACCCAGTACTTC. Amino acids: CSADSGNQETQYF. The entire variable domain, with the rest obtained from reference TRBV29-1 and TRBJ2-5, is as follows: SAVISQKPSRDICQRGTSLTIQCQVDSQVTMMFWYRQQPGQSLTLIATANQGSEATYESGFVIDKFPISRPNLTFSTLTVSNMSPEDSSIYLCSADSGNQETQYFGPGTRLLVL.

This sequence joins TRBV2 and TRBJ2-3, with D tentatively TRBD1 (5 bases). V was clipped by 7 bases and J by 3 bases, with 17 bases between them. The CDR3 has 15 amino acids. Germline V lookup: CDR1 SNHLY, CDR2 FYNNEI. The CDR3 DNA reads TGTGCCAGCAATCCGGCCTATTCAGGGACAGATACGCAGTATTTT. Encoded protein: CASNPAYSGTDTQYF.

The rearrangement links TRBV27 to TRBJ2-1; weak D call: TRBD1 (6 bases). The CDR3 has 14 amino acids. Per germline, CDR1 MNHEY and CDR2 SMNVEV (reference sequence). Trimming left V 3 bases short and J 1 base short, with 7 bases between. CDR3 loop: CASSFRGSYNEQFF. The CDR3 DNA reads TGTGCCAGCAGTTTCAGGGGTTCCTACAATGAGCAGTTCTTC.

V gene TRBV5-1 combines with J gene TRBJ2-7; D is possibly TRBD2 (5 bases). Trimming pared 0 bases from V and 3 bases from J, leaving 10 bases between. Germline V gives CDR1 SGHRS, CDR2 YFSETQ. The CDR3 covers 14 residues. CDR3 amino acids: CASSLGGSDYEQYF. Here the CDR3 DNA reads TGCGCCAGCAGCTTGGGAGGGTCCGACTACGAGCAGTACTTC.

This clone has only one observation. This chain uses TRBV19 with TRBJ1-5; no definite D call. CDR3 length equals 14 residues. V gave up 3 bases and J gave up 2 bases, with 8 bases separating them. Germline CDR1 reads LNHDA; CDR2 reads SQIVND (reference sequence). CDR3 sequence reads: CASSMREGNQPQHF. DNA for the CDR3: TGTGCCAGTAGTATGCGAGAAGGCAATCAGCCCCAGCATTTT. The full variable domain, in which reference TRBV19 and TRBJ1-5 provide the parts outside the CDR3, is DGGITQSPKYLFRKEGQNVTLSCEQNLNHDAMYWYRQDPGQGLRLIYYSQIVNDFQKGDIAEGYSVSREKKESFPLTVTSAQKNPTAFYLCASSMREGNQPQHFGDGTRLSIL.

The rearrangement uses TRBV11-2 and TRBJ2-5, with TRBD2 matching 15 bases. CDR1 and CDR2 (germline): SGHAT, FQNNGV. This CDR3 comprises 18 residues. The J segment lost 3 bases and the V segment lost 5 bases, leaving 10 bases of the junction unmatched. This chain's CDR3 is CASSRTGTSGGPEETQYF. CDR3 bases: TGTGCCAGCAGCCGTACGGGGACTAGCGGGGGGCCGGAAGAGACCCAGTACTTC.

The chain employs TRBV5-1 and TRBJ2-7; 9 nucleotides match TRBD1. Germline V lookup: CDR1 SGHRS, CDR2 YFSETQ. This CDR3 is 14 amino acids long. Germline trimming cut 4 bases from V and 1 base from J; bases unmatched to any gene: 3. The DNA of the CDR3 is TGCGCCAGCAGCCCACAGGGGGCATCCTACGAGCAGTACGTC. Translated: CASSPQGASYEQYV.

The rearrangement uses TRBV27 and TRBJ2-7; D call uncertain. The CDR3 is 13 amino acids. The V gene lost 2 bases and the J gene lost 12 bases, with 17 bases spanning the gap. Germline V gives CDR1 MNHEY, CDR2 SMNVEV (reference sequence). In DNA, the CDR3 is TGTGCCAGCAGTTTAAGGCGAGCGCAAGTACGGTACTTC. Translating it yields CASSLRRAQVRYF.

The rearrangement joins TRBV5-1 to TRBJ2-5; tentatively, D is TRBD2 (6 bases). CDR1 and CDR2 (germline): SGHRS, YFSETQ. The V end was cut by 4 bases, the J end by 0 bases, with 19 bases between. The CDR3 has 17 residues. The CDR3 DNA sequence: TGCGCCAGCAGCCGACCCACCATGGAGGGTTACCAAGAGACCCAGTACTTC. Amino acid sequence: CASSRPTMEGYQETQYF.

V usage is TRBV5-4 and J usage is TRBJ2-7, with TRBD2 matching over 10 bases. This CDR3 contains 15 residues. V lost 0 bases and J lost 3; bases outside the gene matches: 3. Germline V gives CDR1 SGHNT, CDR2 YYREEE (reference sequence). Here the CDR3 reads CASSLAPSGSYEQYV. The CDR3 DNA sequence: TGTGCCAGCAGCTTGGCCCCTAGCGGGAGCTACGAGCAGTACGTC.

The V and J genes are TRBV4-2 and TRBJ1-4, with 11 nucleotides matching TRBD1. CDR1 and CDR2 from the germline V gene are LGHNA and YNFKEQ. V lost 3 bases and J lost 5; bases outside the gene matches: 8. CDR3 length: 17 amino acids. CDR3 protein: CASSQDRDRGKNEKLFF. For the CDR3, the DNA is TGTGCCAGCAGCCAGGACCGGGACAGGGGGAAGAATGAAAAACTGTTTTTT.

The CDR3 DNA reads TGCGCCAGTCAGGTGAACACTGAAGCTTTCTTT. Translation gives CASQVNTEAFF. The rearrangement links TRBV10-2 to TRBJ1-1; the D is unclear. Germline CDR1 reads WSHSY; CDR2 reads SAAADI. CDR3 length equals 11 residues. V lost 9 bases to trimming and J lost 0 bases, with 5 bases between them.

This chain connects TRBV10-3 to TRBJ1-4; D is unresolved. Germline V gene sequence: CDR1 ENHRY, CDR2 SYGVKD. This CDR3 region has 13 residues. Trimming cost V 4 bases and J 2 bases, with 5 bases left between them. The CDR3 reads CAISGRTNEKLFF. The CDR3 nucleotides are TGTGCCATCAGTGGCAGGACTAATGAAAAACTGTTTTTT.

The chain carries TRBV11-2 and TRBJ2-7; 7 nucleotides agree with TRBD1. Germline CDR1 and CDR2: SGHAT and FQNNGV. After removal of 3 bases from V and 0 bases from J, the junction contained 5 bases not matched to a gene. The CDR3 spans 15 residues. CDR3 nucleotides: TGTGCCAGCAGCTTGGGACAGCTTAGCTCCTACGAGCAGTACGTC. Its translation: CASSLGQLSSYEQYV.

The chain has TRBV11-3 and TRBJ2-7; 7 bases are a match to TRBD1. The germline V gene encodes CDR1 SGHNT and CDR2 YENEEA. This CDR3 spans 13 amino acids. Trimming at V came to 4 bases and at J to 6 bases, leaving 6 bases not matched to a gene. The chain's CDR3 is CASSWEQGSEQYV. CDR3 DNA: TGTGCCAGCAGCTGGGAACAGGGGTCCGAGCAGTACGTC.

The J gene is TRBJ2-3, the V gene TRBV9; 8 bases map to TRBD2. The J segment lost 0 bases and the V segment lost 0 bases, leaving 15 bases of the junction unmatched. The germline CDR1 and CDR2 sequences are SGDLS and YYNGEE. The CDR3 has 20 amino acids. As DNA, the CDR3 is TGTGCCAGCAGCGTAGAACACTCGGGCGGGGGGCCTGGGAGCACAGATACGCAGTATTTT. Its translation is CASSVEHSGGGPGSTDTQYF.